The 2 T cell receptor beta chains reported below all come from one sample, sequenced in a study of T cell changes during pregnancy in multiple sclerosis. Clones were read by immunoSEQ multiplex PCR, and TCRdb kept only the in-frame ones, dropping some. The sample lists some 40,000 clones; about 95% were seen once. Sequenced material: CD4+ T cells from peripheral blood mononuclear cells, taken in the second trimester of pregnancy. All receptors derive from a female donor with multiple sclerosis, enrolled in a pregnancy study.

In its sample, this clone was seen once. The chain recombines TRBV28 with TRBJ2-3; TRBD1 matches 8 bases. The CDR3 length is 13 residues. Unmatched junction bases numbered 2, after V lost 5 bases and J lost 4 bases. Germline-derived CDR1 and CDR2 are MDHEN and SYDVKM. CDR3 in amino acids: CASSDRGSDTQYF. The CDR3 DNA reads as TGTGCCAGCAGTGACAGGGGCTCAGATACGCAGTATTTT. Full variable domain (remainder filled in from reference TRBV28 and TRBJ2-3): DVKVTQSSRYLVKRTGEKVFLECVQDMDHENMFWYRQDPGLGLRLIYFSYDVKMKEKGDIPEGYSVSREKKERFSLILESASTNQTSMYLCASSDRGSDTQYFGPGTRLTVL.

This clone was detected once. The V call is TRBV19, the J call TRBJ1-1; 11 bases match TRBD1. The CDR3 has 15 residues. Germline-derived CDR1 and CDR2 are LNHDA and SQIVND (reference sequence). J lost 8 bases, V lost 2 bases, and 7 bases had no gene match. The CDR3, as DNA: TGTGCCAGTAGTATACGTGGACAGGGGGCGCGAGAAGCTTTCTTT. Translated: CASSIRGQGAREAFF.